This T cell receptor beta chain was recorded in a study of CD8+ T cells in alopecia areata. At the level of the study: The drug, oral tofacitinib, was given to treated patients at 5 to 10 mg twice daily. Study observations and caveats: Lesional tissue from the scalp (especially in alopecia totalis/universalis) showed higher clonality than normal scalp.

With respect to this clone: Its antigen is as yet unknown.

Lesional scalp punch biopsies and peripheral blood came from alopecia areata patients. From germline, CDR1 is SEHNR and CDR2 FQNEAQ (reference sequence). V was pared by 1 base and J by 4 bases, with 7 bases between. The CDR3 is made up of 13 amino acids. RNA was extracted and reverse transcribed into cDNA as the sequencing template. Assay: immunoSEQ multiplex PCR; the TCRdb copy retains only in-frame clones and omits some. The sample shows under 15,000 clones, 60% of them seen only once. Material: skin. This clonotype was obtained from a human donor with alopecia areata. V usage is TRBV7-9 and J usage is TRBJ1-2, with a tentative D call TRBD1 (5 bases). The CDR3 region has the DNA TGTGCCAGCAGCTTAGAAGACAGCTATGGCTACACCTTC. Translation: CASSLEDSYGYTF.